The rows below give T cell receptor beta chains drawn from one sample of a study of blood T cell repertoires in COVID-19. Measured with immunoSEQ multiplex PCR; TCRdb has only the in-frame clones, and not every one. The sample lists a few hundred thousand clones; more than 70% were seen once. The source material was peripheral blood. The receptors here all came from a woman aged 45 to 65 with acute or convalescent COVID-19. The CDR3 runs from the conserved cysteine through the conserved F or W. Each record gives: clone size, D gene, V gene, J gene, CDR3 protein, CDR3 DNA. A D gene is named only where the DNA matches it firmly. Clone size appears in some rows only: once, few, many, or a class for an expanded clone.

NA	TRBD2	TRBV11-1	TRBJ2-7	CASSRTSGGSYEQYF	TGTGCCAGCAGCCGGACTAGCGGCGGCTCCTACGAGCAGTACTTC
NA	NA	TRBV5-1	TRBJ2-7	CASSTGQTASYEQYF	TGCGCCAGCAGCACTGGACAGACCGCCTCCTACGAGCAGTACTTC
NA	TRBD2	TRBV6-5	TRBJ2-7	CASGDYLDYEQYF	TGTGCCAGCGGGGACTACTTAGACTACGAGCAGTACTTC
NA	TRBD1	TRBV29-1	TRBJ2-7	CSAYLGQGKAQGSYEQYF	TGCAGCGCTTACCTAGGACAGGGGAAGGCACAGGGCTCCTACGAGCAGTACTTC
NA	TRBD2	TRBV24-1	TRBJ2-1	CATSGVTSGSIYNEQFF	TGTGCCACCAGTGGGGTGACTAGCGGGAGTATCTACAATGAGCAGTTCTTC
NA	TRBD1	TRBV9	TRBJ2-5	CASSHGQGKETQYF	TGTGCCAGCAGCCACGGACAGGGCAAAGAGACCCAGTACTTC
NA	NA	TRBV28	TRBJ1-5	CASSQSPLGHGYNQPQHF	TGTGCCAGCAGTCAATCTCCACTTGGACACGGTTATAATCAGCCCCAGCATTTT
NA	TRBD1	TRBV19	TRBJ1-5	CASSTGQGGQPQHF	TGTGCCAGTAGCACGGGACAGGGAGGTCAGCCCCAGCATTTT
NA	NA	TRBV5-1	TRBJ2-1	CASTQDSSYNEQFF	TGCGCCAGCACCCAGGACAGCTCCTACAATGAGCAGTTCTTC
NA	NA	TRBV25-1	TRBJ2-1	CASSDTPGLSLYNEQFF	TGTGCCAGCAGTGACACTCCGGGACTTTCTCTTTACAATGAGCAGTTCTTC
NA	NA	TRBV7-2	TRBJ1-4	CASSLRGLGEKLFF	TGTGCCAGCAGCTTACGGGGGTTGGGCGAAAAACTGTTTTTT
NA	NA	TRBV10-3	TRBJ2-1	CAISDPGSYNEQFF	TGTGCCATCAGTGACCCCGGGAGCTACAATGAGCAGTTCTTC
NA	NA	TRBV5-5	TRBJ1-1	CASSPNGTPNTEAFF	TGTGCCAGCAGCCCGAATGGGACACCGAACACTGAAGCTTTCTTT
NA	NA	TRBV4-3	TRBJ2-7	CASSQQMGGLGEQYF	TGCGCCAGCAGCCAACAAATGGGAGGTTTGGGCGAGCAGTACTTC
NA	NA	TRBV11-2	TRBJ2-7	CASSFGGNLRYEQYF	TGTGCCAGCAGCTTCGGGGGTAACTTGCGCTACGAGCAGTACTTC
NA	TRBD2	TRBV2	TRBJ2-3	CASSVERETDTQYF	TGTGCCAGCAGTGTGGAGCGGGAGACAGATACGCAGTATTTT
NA	TRBD1	TRBV28	TRBJ1-5	CASSFQGGQPQHF	TGTGCCAGCAGTTTCCAGGGGGGTCAGCCCCAGCATTTT
NA	TRBD1	TRBV15	TRBJ1-1	CATSRGGQGASLGTEAFF	TGTGCCACCAGCAGAGGGGGACAGGGGGCCTCGTTGGGGACTGAAGCTTTCTTT
NA	NA	TRBV5-6	TRBJ1-5	CASSLAGDEDQPQHF	TGTGCCAGCAGCTTGGCAGGGGATGAGGATCAGCCCCAGCATTTT
NA	TRBD1	TRBV6-6	TRBJ2-1	CASRQRWTGGQQFF	TGTGCCAGCAGGCAGAGATGGACAGGGGGGCAGCAGTTCTTC
once	NA	TRBV30	TRBJ1-2	CAWSPTGAYGYTF	TGTGCCTGGAGTCCCACCGGTGCCTATGGCTACACCTTC
NA	TRBD1	TRBV9	TRBJ1-2	CASSARQGPSYGYTF	TGTGCCAGCAGCGCAAGACAGGGCCCCTCCTATGGCTACACCTTC
NA	TRBD2	TRBV6-5	TRBJ2-7	CASNRGRGSSYEQYF	TGTGCCAGCAATCGGGGGAGGGGTAGCTCCTACGAGCAGTACTTC
few	TRBD2	TRBV9	TRBJ2-7	CASSLGLADSYEQYF	TGTGCCAGCAGCCTAGGGCTAGCGGACTCCTACGAGCAGTACTTC
few	NA	TRBV11-2	TRBJ1-2	CASSLDWADPTYGYTF	TGTGCCAGCAGCTTAGATTGGGCCGATCCTACCTATGGCTACACCTTC
NA	TRBD1	TRBV5-1	TRBJ1-1	CASRSGTGSFTEAFF	TGCGCCAGCAGGTCCGGGACAGGGTCTTTCACTGAAGCTTTCTTT
NA	TRBD1	TRBV24-1	TRBJ2-2	CATSDRDSHTGELFF	TGTGCCACCAGTGATCGGGACAGCCACACCGGGGAGCTGTTTTTT
once	TRBD1	TRBV30	TRBJ2-7	CAWAGQGPYEQYF	TGTGCCTGGGCGGGACAGGGGCCCTACGAGCAGTACTTC
NA	TRBD2	TRBV3-1/TRBV3-2	TRBJ2-7	CASSQDRSSGAYEQYF	TGTGCCAGCAGCCAAGATCGGAGTAGCGGGGCCTACGAGCAGTACTTC
once	TRBD1	TRBV15	TRBJ1-6	CATSRDPAGGDNF	TGTGCCACCAGCAGAGATCCGGCAGGGGGCGATAACTTT
NA	TRBD1	TRBV27	TRBJ2-2	CAGRQGASGELFF	TGTGCGGGGCGGCAGGGGGCGAGCGGGGAGCTGTTTTTT
NA	TRBD1	TRBV7-8	TRBJ1-2	CASSLRFLGQGLLNGYTF	TGTGCCAGCAGCTTAAGGTTTTTGGGACAGGGACTTTTAAATGGCTACACCTTC
few	NA	TRBV19	TRBJ1-2	CASSFRDKIYGYTF	TGTGCCAGTAGTTTCCGGGACAAAATCTATGGCTACACCTTC
NA	NA	TRBV18	TRBJ2-3	CASSPLDSRPPTDTQYF	TGTGCCAGCTCACCACTCGACTCGCGGCCCCCCACAGATACGCAGTATTTT
NA	NA	TRBV7-3	TRBJ2-6	CASSLPLSGANVLTF	TGTGCCAGCAGCCTACCCCTCTCTGGGGCCAACGTCCTGACTTTC
NA	NA	TRBV3-1/TRBV3-2	TRBJ2-3	CASSQRVRGTDTQYF	TGTGCCAGCAGCCAACGAGTCCGGGGCACAGATACGCAGTATTTT
few	NA	TRBV9	TRBJ2-2	CASSVLGRGTANTGELFF	TGTGCCAGCAGCGTCCTCGGTCGCGGGACAGCGAACACCGGGGAGCTGTTTTTT
NA	NA	TRBV29-1	TRBJ1-6	CSVLTGNYNSPLHF	TGCAGCGTTCTTACAGGAAACTATAATTCACCCCTCCACTTT
NA	TRBD2	TRBV15	TRBJ2-7	CATSRAGGVYEQYF	TGTGCCACCAGCAGAGCGGGGGGTGTCTACGAGCAGTACTTC
NA	TRBD2	TRBV15	TRBJ2-1	CATSRGRQLAAYNEQFF	TGTGCCACCAGCAGAGGTCGACAACTAGCGGCCTACAATGAGCAGTTCTTC
NA	TRBD2	TRBV11-2	TRBJ2-7	CASSHGGRGRSEQYF	TGTGCCAGCAGCCATGGCGGGAGGGGTCGGAGCGAGCAGTACTTC
NA	TRBD1	TRBV20-1	TRBJ1-5	CSASQGEQPQHF	TGCAGTGCTAGTCAGGGGGAACAGCCCCAGCATTTT
NA	NA	TRBV24-1	TRBJ2-3	CATSDLTGYTQYF	TGTGCCACCAGTGACCTAACAGGGTATACGCAGTATTTT
NA	NA	TRBV6-5	TRBJ2-3	CASSYARDGADTQYF	TGTGCCAGCAGTTACGCGCGGGACGGTGCAGATACGCAGTATTTT
NA	TRBD1	TRBV2	TRBJ2-7	CASRFGQGIYEQYF	TGTGCCAGCAGATTTGGACAGGGTATCTACGAGCAGTACTTC
NA	TRBD1	TRBV28	TRBJ2-7	CASSRDRVLYEQYF	TGTGCCAGCAGTCGGGACAGGGTACTCTACGAGCAGTACTTC
NA	TRBD2	TRBV27	TRBJ2-7	CASSPLPSGSYEQYF	TGTGCCAGCAGTCCCCTCCCGAGCGGGAGCTACGAGCAGTACTTC
NA	TRBD1	TRBV18	TRBJ2-1	CASSVRQGSYYNEQFF	TGTGCCAGCTCAGTTCGACAGGGATCTTACTACAATGAGCAGTTCTTC
NA	NA	TRBV6-5	TRBJ1-3	CASSRDNSGNTIYF	TGTGCCAGCAGTCGGGACAACTCTGGAAACACCATATATTTT
NA	TRBD2	TRBV29-1	TRBJ2-1	CSVSSGGSYNEQFF	TGCAGCGTCAGTAGCGGGGGCTCCTACAATGAGCAGTTCTTC
NA	NA	TRBV6-5	TRBJ1-2	CASSYSPGEFYGYTF	TGTGCCAGCAGTTACTCCCCAGGGGAGTTCTATGGCTACACCTTC
few	TRBD2	TRBV7-2	TRBJ2-5	CASSFRTSGSGETQYF	TGTGCCAGCAGCTTCAGGACTAGCGGGAGTGGGGAGACCCAGTACTTC
NA	NA	TRBV4-1	TRBJ1-5	CASSGRQDGADYSNQPQHF	TGCGCCAGCAGCGGCCGACAGGACGGAGCAGATTATAGCAATCAGCCCCAGCATTTT
NA	NA	TRBV5-1	TRBJ1-3	CASSLAPGKISGNTIYF	TGCGCCAGCAGCTTGGCCCCGGGTAAAATCTCTGGAAACACCATATATTTT